This T cell receptor (beta chain) was captured by sequencing in a study of tumor-infiltrating lymphocytes in primary liver carcinoma. Whole-study context: Every sample contained roughly 3.5 to 8 million productive TCRbeta reads, and these numbers were similar from one tissue type to another.

Total RNA amounting to approximately 460 ng was the source from which TCR beta cDNA was made with a constant-region primer. Nested multiplex PCR, run for three rounds with slightly modified ARM-PCR, yielded TCR beta libraries. PCR rounds one and two used TRBV1-TRBV30 forward primers with a C-beta reverse primer for 10 cycles each. MiXCR, applied by TCRdb to the multiplex PCR reads, yields one record per CDR3 protein. Altogether fewer than 400,000 distinct CDR3 sequences are present, about three fifths being singletons, with the ten largest covering about 18%. It was unsorted whole blood that yielded blood RNA, and germline DNA was also extracted. Study observations and caveats: Tumor-adjacent and tumor-blood pairs shared less of their repertoires than tumor region pairs shared.

The length of the CDR3 is 13 residues. Germline CDR1 and CDR2: MDHEN and SYDVKM. Trimming at V came to 6 bases and at J to 4 bases, leaving 6 bases not matched to a gene. A few counts support this clonotype. Its antigen is unknown. The sample consisted of peripheral blood. The chain recombines TRBV28 with TRBJ2-7, with TRBD1 matching 7 bases. The sequence was collected from a woman in her 30s with primary liver carcinoma and hepatitis B virus infection. The CDR3 nucleotides are TGTGCCAGCAGACGGGACAGACCTTACGAGCAGTACTTC. This gives the protein CASRRDRPYEQYF.